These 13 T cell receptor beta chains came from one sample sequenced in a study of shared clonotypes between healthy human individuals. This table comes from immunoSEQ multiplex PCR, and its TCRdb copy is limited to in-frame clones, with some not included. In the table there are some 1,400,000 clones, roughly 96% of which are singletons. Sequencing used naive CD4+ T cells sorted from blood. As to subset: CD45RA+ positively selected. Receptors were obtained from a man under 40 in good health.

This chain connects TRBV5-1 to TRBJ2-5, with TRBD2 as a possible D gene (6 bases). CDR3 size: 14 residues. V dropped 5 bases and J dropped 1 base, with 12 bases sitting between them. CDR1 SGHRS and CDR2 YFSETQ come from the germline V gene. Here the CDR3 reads CASSWGLGQETQYF. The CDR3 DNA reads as TGCGCCAGCAGTTGGGGACTCGGCCAAGAGACCCAGTACTTC.

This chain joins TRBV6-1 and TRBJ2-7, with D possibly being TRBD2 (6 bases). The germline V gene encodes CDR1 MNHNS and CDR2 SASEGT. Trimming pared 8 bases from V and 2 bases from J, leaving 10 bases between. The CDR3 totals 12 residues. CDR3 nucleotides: TGTGCCAGCTATAGCGGAACCTACGAGCAGTACTTC. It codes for CASYSGTYEQYF.

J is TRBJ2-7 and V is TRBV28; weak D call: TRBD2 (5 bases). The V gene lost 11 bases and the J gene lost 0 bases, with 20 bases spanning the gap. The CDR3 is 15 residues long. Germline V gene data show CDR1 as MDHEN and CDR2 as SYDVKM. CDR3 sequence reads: CAGSPAGFSSYEQYF. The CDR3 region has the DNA TGTGCCGGTTCTCCGGCGGGCTTTAGCTCCTACGAGCAGTACTTC.

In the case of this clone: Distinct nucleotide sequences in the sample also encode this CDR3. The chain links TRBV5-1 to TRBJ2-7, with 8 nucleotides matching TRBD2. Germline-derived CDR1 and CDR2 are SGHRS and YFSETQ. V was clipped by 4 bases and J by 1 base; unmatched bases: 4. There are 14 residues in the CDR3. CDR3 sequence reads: CASSPGGGSYEQYF. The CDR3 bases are TGCGCCAGCAGCCCCGGGGGGGGGTCCTACGAGCAGTACTTC.

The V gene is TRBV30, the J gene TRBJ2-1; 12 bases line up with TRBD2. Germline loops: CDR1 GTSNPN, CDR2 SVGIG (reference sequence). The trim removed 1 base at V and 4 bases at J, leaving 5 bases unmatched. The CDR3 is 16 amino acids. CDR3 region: CAWSGRLAGAYNEQFF. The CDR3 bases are TGTGCCTGGAGTGGGAGACTAGCGGGGGCGTACAATGAGCAGTTCTTC. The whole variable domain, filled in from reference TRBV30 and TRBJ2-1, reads SQTIHQWPATLVQPVGSPLSLECTVEGTSNPNLYWYRQAAGRGLQLLFYSVGIGQISSEVPQNLSASRPQDRQFILSSKKLLLSDSGFYLCAWSGRLAGAYNEQFFGPGTRLTVL.

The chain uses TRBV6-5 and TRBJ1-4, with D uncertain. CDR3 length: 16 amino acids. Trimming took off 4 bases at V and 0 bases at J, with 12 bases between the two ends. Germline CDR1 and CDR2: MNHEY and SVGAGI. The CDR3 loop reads CASSSGGRTTNEKLFF. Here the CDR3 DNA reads TGTGCCAGCAGTTCCGGCGGCAGAACAACTAATGAAAAACTGTTTTTT.

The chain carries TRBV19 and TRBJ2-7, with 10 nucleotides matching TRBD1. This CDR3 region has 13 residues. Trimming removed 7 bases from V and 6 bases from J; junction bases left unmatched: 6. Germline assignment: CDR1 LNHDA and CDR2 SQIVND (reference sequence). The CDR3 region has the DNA TGTGCCAGTACCCCGAGGGACAGGGGCGAGCAGTACTTC. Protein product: CASTPRDRGEQYF.

CDR3 coding DNA: TGTGCCAGCAGCTTCGGTCGCCAAGAGACCCAGTACTTC. Protein sequence: CASSFGRQETQYF. V is TRBV7-2 and J is TRBJ2-5; D not resolved. The germline V and J ends were trimmed by 3 bases and 1 base, with 6 bases remaining between them. The V gene's germline CDR1 is SGHTA and CDR2 FQGNSA. The CDR3 length is 13 residues. The full variable domain, with the rest looked up from reference TRBV7-2 and TRBJ2-5, is GAGVSQSPSNKVTEKGKDVELRCDPISGHTALYWYRQSLGQGLEFLIYFQGNSAPDKSGLPSDRFSAERTGGSVSTLTIQRTQQEDSAVYLCASSFGRQETQYFGPGTRLLVL.

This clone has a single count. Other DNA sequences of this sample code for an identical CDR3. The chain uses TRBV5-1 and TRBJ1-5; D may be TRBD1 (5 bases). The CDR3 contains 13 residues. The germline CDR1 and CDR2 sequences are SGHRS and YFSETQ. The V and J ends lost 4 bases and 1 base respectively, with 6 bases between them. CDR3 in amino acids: CASSGDSNQPQHF. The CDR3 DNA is TGCGCCAGCAGCGGGGACAGCAATCAGCCCCAGCATTTT.

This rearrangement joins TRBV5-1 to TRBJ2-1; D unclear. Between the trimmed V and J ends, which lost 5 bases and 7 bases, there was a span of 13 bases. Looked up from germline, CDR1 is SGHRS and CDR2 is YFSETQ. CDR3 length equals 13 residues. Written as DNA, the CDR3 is TGCGCCAGCAGTTCCGCGGCCGGGAATGAGCAGTTCTTC. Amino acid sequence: CASSSAAGNEQFF.

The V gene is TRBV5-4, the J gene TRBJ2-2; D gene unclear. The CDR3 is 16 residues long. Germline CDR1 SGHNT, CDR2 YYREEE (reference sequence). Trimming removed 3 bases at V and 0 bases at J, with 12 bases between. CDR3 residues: CASSSGMRANTGELFF. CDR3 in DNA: TGTGCCAGCAGCTCCGGTATGCGCGCGAACACCGGGGAGCTGTTTTTT.

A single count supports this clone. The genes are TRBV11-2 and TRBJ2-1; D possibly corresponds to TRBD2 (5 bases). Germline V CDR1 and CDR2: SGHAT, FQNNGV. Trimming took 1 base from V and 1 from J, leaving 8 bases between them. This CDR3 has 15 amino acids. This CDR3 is CASSLGRGSYNEQFF. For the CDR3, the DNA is TGTGCCAGCAGCTTAGGGCGCGGGTCCTACAATGAGCAGTTCTTC.

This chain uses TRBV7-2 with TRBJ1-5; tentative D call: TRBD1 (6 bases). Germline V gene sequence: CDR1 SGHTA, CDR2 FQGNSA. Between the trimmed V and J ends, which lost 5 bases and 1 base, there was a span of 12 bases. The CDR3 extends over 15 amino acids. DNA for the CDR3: TGTGCCAGCAGCCAACAGGGAGGGAGCAATCAGCCCCAGCATTTT. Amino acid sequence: CASSQQGGSNQPQHF.